This TCR beta chain was recorded in a study of T cell repertoires in cytomegalovirus infection. MiXCR was run by TCRdb on the reads, yielding one entry per CDR3 protein. The repertoire includes hundreds of thousands of distinct CDR3 sequences, roughly a third of them detected once, and 15% to 20% sits in the top ten. A remark on this clonotype: Antigen unknown.

Trimming took 1 base from V and 9 from J; bases not matched to a gene: 12. In germline, CDR1 is SGHAT, CDR2 FQNNGV. The CDR3 extends over 16 amino acids. This sequence was found in a human donor in good health (CMV status not recorded). Some clones in this sample may be carry-over from other donors' samples. The rearrangement joins TRBV11-2 to TRBJ2-1; 7 nucleotides agree with TRBD2. The source was cultured PBMCs, collected from culture after CMV antigen stimulation. The CDR3 region has the DNA TGTGCCAGCAGCTTAGGGACGGGGGGAGGAGGTACTGAGCAGTTCTTC. Protein sequence: CASSLGTGGGGTEQFF.